The following is a T cell receptor (beta chain) sequence with its context. This record comes from a study of blood T cell repertoires in COVID-19. Study-level information: Samples taken during acute and convalescent COVID-19 were collected in the United States, Italy and Spain. The cDNA or gDNA used as material had been derived from T cells, B-cell-depleted T cells, or PBMCs.

Original methodology: Amplification from reference gene primers served as the basis for estimated nucleated cell counts. TCRdb keeps only in-frame clones here, not all; method: immunoSEQ multiplex PCR. V and J calls and clone size are those listed in that table; D and trimming were worked out from the DNA. The data hold 120,000 or so clones, with around four fifths observed a single time. Trimming removed 9 bases from V and 0 bases from J, with 14 bases in between. In germline, CDR1 is SNHLY, CDR2 FYNNEI. The CDR3 sequence is 15 residues long. The source of this sequence is a human donor in a cohort sampled during active COVID-19. The V call is TRBV2, the J call TRBJ2-2, with D possibly matching TRBD1 (5 bases). The sample comprised peripheral blood. The CDR3 region is CASRTRTTNTGELFF. In DNA form, the CDR3 reads TGTGCCAGTCGCACAAGGACAACGAACACCGGGGAGCTGTTTTTT.